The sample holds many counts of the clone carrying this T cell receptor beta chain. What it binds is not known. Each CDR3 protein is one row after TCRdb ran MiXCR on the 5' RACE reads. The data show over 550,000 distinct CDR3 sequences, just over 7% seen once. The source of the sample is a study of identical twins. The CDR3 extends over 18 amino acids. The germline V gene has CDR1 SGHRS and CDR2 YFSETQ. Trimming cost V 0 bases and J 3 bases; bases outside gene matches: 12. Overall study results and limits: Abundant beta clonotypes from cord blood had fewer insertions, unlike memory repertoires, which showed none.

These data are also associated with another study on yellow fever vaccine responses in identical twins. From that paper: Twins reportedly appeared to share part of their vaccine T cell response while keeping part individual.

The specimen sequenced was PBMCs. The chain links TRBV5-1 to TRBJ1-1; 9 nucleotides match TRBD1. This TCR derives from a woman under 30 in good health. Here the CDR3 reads CASSLEGQGLPRDTEAFF. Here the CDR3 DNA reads TGCGCCAGCAGCTTGGAGGGACAGGGCTTACCAAGGGACACTGAAGCTTTCTTT. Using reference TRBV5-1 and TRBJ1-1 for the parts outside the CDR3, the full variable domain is KAGVTQTPRYLIKTRGQQVTLSCSPISGHRSVSWYQQTPGQGLQFLFEYFSETQRNKGNFPGRFSGRQFSNSRSEMNVSTLELGDSALYLCASSLEGQGLPRDTEAFFGQGTRLTVV.